This T cell receptor beta chain is drawn from a study of beta chain features in type 1 diabetes. Overall study results and limits: Shortening of TCRB CDR3s, moderate but significant, appeared in all four CD4+ subsets of Type 1 diabetes patients. Within the patient group, naive, central memory and Treg TCRB repertoires appeared more similar to each other than within healthy donors.

Trimming pared 2 bases from V and 2 bases from J, leaving 6 bases between. The CDR3 extends over 13 amino acids. Germline CDR1 reads SGHTA; CDR2 reads FQGNSA. The investigators reverse transcribed all of the isolated RNA, so they sequenced expressed TCRB transcripts. Profiling relied on immunoSEQ multiplex PCR, and the TCRdb table lists in-frame clones only, not all of them. This table has some 150,000 clones, 11% appearing once. A few counts support this clone. The antigen is undetermined. The authors sorted CD4+ naive, central memory, regulatory and stem cell-like memory cells via CD45RO/CCR7/CD25/CD127/CD95/CD27.

The J gene is TRBJ2-5, the V gene TRBV7-2; D not resolved. Material for sequencing was central memory CD4+ T cells from blood. The receptor's source is a man between 18 and 29 years old in good health. DNA for the CDR3: TGTGCCAGCAGCTTAAGCTGGCAAGAGACCCAGTACTTC. Residues: CASSLSWQETQYF. Supplemented by reference TRBV7-2 and TRBJ2-5, the full variable domain reads GAGVSQSPSNKVTEKGKDVELRCDPISGHTALYWYRQSLGQGLEFLIYFQGNSAPDKSGLPSDRFSAERTGGSVSTLTIQRTQQEDSAVYLCASSLSWQETQYFGPGTRLLVL.